The rows below give T cell receptor beta chains drawn from one sample of a study of blood T cell repertoires in COVID-19. Repertoires were generated with immunoSEQ multiplex PCR, while TCRdb's copy carries only in-frame clones and drops some. Among about 91,000 clones listed, 70% to 90% were seen once. Input material: peripheral blood. The receptor set was obtained from a woman in her 70s with acute or convalescent COVID-19. Both conserved end residues are part of each CDR3. The D gene is left open where the match is weak. Clone size is stated in some rows and not others, as once, few, many or a class when expanded.

abundance,v_gene,d_gene,j_gene,CDR3nt,CDR3aa
.,TRBV27,.,TRBJ2-7,TGTGCCAGCAGTACGACAGCGAGCTCCTACGAGCAGTACTTC,CASSTTASSYEQYF
.,TRBV7-2,.,TRBJ1-1,TGTGCCAGCAGCTTACAGGGTAGGAAGAACACTGAAGCTTTCTTT,CASSLQGRKNTEAFF
.,TRBV25-1,.,TRBJ2-1,TGTGCCAGCAGTAACCCCCAAGCGTCAAGCAATGAGCAGTTCTTC,CASSNPQASSNEQFF
.,TRBV7-9,TRBD1,TRBJ2-7,TGTGCCAGCAGCTTAGCTGGACAGGGGAAGGAGTACTTC,CASSLAGQGKEYF
.,TRBV28,TRBD1,TRBJ2-5,TGTGCCAGCAGTCGGACAGGGAGGAGGGAAGAGACCCAGTACTTC,CASSRTGRREETQYF
once,TRBV5-1,TRBD1,TRBJ1-6,TGCGCCAGCAGCTTAGTGGGGACAGGGGATTTCGGTTCACCCCTCCACTTT,CASSLVGTGDFGSPLHF
.,TRBV9,TRBD1,TRBJ1-1,TGTGCCAGCAGCGGGGACAGGGGATGGGACACTGAAGCTTTCTTT,CASSGDRGWDTEAFF
.,TRBV11-3,TRBD1,TRBJ2-2,TGTGCCAGCAGCCAATGGACAGGGGCCGGGGAGCTGTTTTTT,CASSQWTGAGELFF
once,TRBV18,TRBD1,TRBJ1-4,TGTGCCAGCTCCCGGGACAGGGGGCGAGAAAAACTGTTTTTT,CASSRDRGREKLFF
.,TRBV3-1/TRBV3-2,TRBD1,TRBJ2-1,TGTGCCAGCAGCCAAGGTTCCCACAGGGGTATGTTCTTC,CASSQGSHRGMFF
.,TRBV5-1,.,TRBJ2-2,TGCGCCAGCAGCTTATCGGACACAATGTATGCCGGGGAGCTGTTTTTT,CASSLSDTMYAGELFF
few,TRBV2,TRBD1,TRBJ1-2,TGTGCCAGCAGTGACGGGGACAGGGCTCTTGGCTACACCTTC,CASSDGDRALGYTF
.,TRBV28,.,TRBJ1-5,TGTGCCAGCAGTTTGAGACAGGCCTTCGAGGGCAATCAGCCCCAGCATTTT,CASSLRQAFEGNQPQHF
.,TRBV28,.,TRBJ1-2,TGTGCCAGCAGTTCTGGACAGAAGTTTAACTATGGCTACACCTTC,CASSSGQKFNYGYTF
.,TRBV29-1,.,TRBJ2-1,TGCAGCGTAACCCGATCCACGGGCTCCTACAATGAGCAGTTCTTC,CSVTRSTGSYNEQFF
.,TRBV5-4,.,TRBJ2-7,TGTGCCAGCAGCTTGGAACTCAGGGTCGAGCAGTACTTC,CASSLELRVEQYF
.,TRBV20-1,TRBD2,TRBJ2-2,TGCAGTGCTAGTTTGGCGGGAGGTACCGGGGAGCTGTTTTTT,CSASLAGGTGELFF
.,TRBV28,TRBD2,TRBJ2-7,TGTGCCAGCAGTTTTTGGACTAGCGGGAGGTCAACGACCCACGAGCAGTACTTC,CASSFWTSGRSTTHEQYF
.,TRBV6-5,TRBD1,TRBJ2-1,TGTGCCAGCAGTTACGCCTCACCAAGGGACAGCAATGAGCAGTTCTTC,CASSYASPRDSNEQFF
.,TRBV4-1,.,TRBJ2-7,TGCGCCAGCAGCCGAGGTCTAGGGGGAGGGCTAGACTACGAGCAGTACTTC,CASSRGLGGGLDYEQYF
.,TRBV5-1,.,TRBJ1-5,TGCGCCAGCAGCGTTGACAGCCGCAATCAGCCCCAGCATTTT,CASSVDSRNQPQHF
.,TRBV3-1/TRBV3-2,TRBD1,TRBJ2-5,TGTGCCAGCAGCCAAGGGACAGGGGGCCACCAAGAGACCCAGTACTTC,CASSQGTGGHQETQYF
.,TRBV6-2/TRBV6-3,TRBD2,TRBJ2-3,TGTGCCAGCAGTTACGGGAGCGGGGGGGCCTATACAGATACGCAGTATTTT,CASSYGSGGAYTDTQYF
.,TRBV29-1,TRBD1,TRBJ1-2,TGCAGCGTTCCTAGGGCTGGACAGGGACTAAGCTATGGCTACACCTTC,CSVPRAGQGLSYGYTF
.,TRBV30,.,TRBJ1-6,TGTGCCTGGAGACCGGGGGGAAATTCACCCCTCCACTTT,CAWRPGGNSPLHF
.,TRBV6-6,TRBD1,TRBJ2-7,TGTGCCAGCACCGGGACAGGGTACGAGCAGTACTTC,CASTGTGYEQYF
.,TRBV30,.,TRBJ1-1,TGTGCCTGGAGTTGGGGGGACACTGAAGCTTTCTTT,CAWSWGDTEAFF
.,TRBV5-1,.,TRBJ2-2,TGCGCCAGCAGCTTGGCTCAGGGCGGCAACACCGGGGAGCTGTTTTTT,CASSLAQGGNTGELFF
.,TRBV2,TRBD1,TRBJ2-7,TGTGCCAGCAGAGGACAGGGGAGTGGCGAGCAGTACTTC,CASRGQGSGEQYF
.,TRBV6-5,TRBD1,TRBJ1-5,TGTGCCAGCAGAACCGGGACAGTTACAGGCCAGCCCCAGCATTTT,CASRTGTVTGQPQHF
.,TRBV7-8,.,TRBJ2-1,TGTGCCAGCAGCAGAGACGCGGGTTCCTACAATGAGCAGTTCTTC,CASSRDAGSYNEQFF
.,TRBV11-1,TRBD1,TRBJ2-2,TGTGCCAGCAGCCTACAGGGGGTCAACACCGGGGAGCTGTTTTTT,CASSLQGVNTGELFF